The sequence of this TCR beta chain was determined in a study of blood T cell repertoires in COVID-19. Study as a whole: Samples taken during acute and convalescent COVID-19 were collected in the United States, Italy and Spain. From T cells, B-cell-depleted T cells, or PBMCs came the material, which was cDNA or gDNA.

The study assigned cohorts using participant-reported clinical history. In the source study's methods: Estimation of nucleated cell counts relied on the amplification of reference gene primers. The method was immunoSEQ multiplex PCR; TCRdb's version includes in-frame clones alone and lacks a portion of them. V and J calls and clone size follow that table, whereas D and trimming were derived from the DNA. The sample holds about 220,000 clones, about 86% seen once. There are 13 residues in the CDR3. Germline V gene lookup returns CDR1 GTSNPN and CDR2 SVGIG (reference sequence). Trimming stripped 7 bases from V and 2 bases from J, with 15 bases between.

V and J are TRBV30 and TRBJ2-7, with D tentatively TRBD1 (6 bases). The TCR comes from a woman between 50 and 59 years old with acute COVID-19. The specimen was PBMCs or T cells enriched from blood (not recorded which). The CDR3 protein is CASTGHSTYEQYF. The CDR3 DNA follows: TGTGCCTCTACGGGACATTCAACCTACGAGCAGTACTTC.